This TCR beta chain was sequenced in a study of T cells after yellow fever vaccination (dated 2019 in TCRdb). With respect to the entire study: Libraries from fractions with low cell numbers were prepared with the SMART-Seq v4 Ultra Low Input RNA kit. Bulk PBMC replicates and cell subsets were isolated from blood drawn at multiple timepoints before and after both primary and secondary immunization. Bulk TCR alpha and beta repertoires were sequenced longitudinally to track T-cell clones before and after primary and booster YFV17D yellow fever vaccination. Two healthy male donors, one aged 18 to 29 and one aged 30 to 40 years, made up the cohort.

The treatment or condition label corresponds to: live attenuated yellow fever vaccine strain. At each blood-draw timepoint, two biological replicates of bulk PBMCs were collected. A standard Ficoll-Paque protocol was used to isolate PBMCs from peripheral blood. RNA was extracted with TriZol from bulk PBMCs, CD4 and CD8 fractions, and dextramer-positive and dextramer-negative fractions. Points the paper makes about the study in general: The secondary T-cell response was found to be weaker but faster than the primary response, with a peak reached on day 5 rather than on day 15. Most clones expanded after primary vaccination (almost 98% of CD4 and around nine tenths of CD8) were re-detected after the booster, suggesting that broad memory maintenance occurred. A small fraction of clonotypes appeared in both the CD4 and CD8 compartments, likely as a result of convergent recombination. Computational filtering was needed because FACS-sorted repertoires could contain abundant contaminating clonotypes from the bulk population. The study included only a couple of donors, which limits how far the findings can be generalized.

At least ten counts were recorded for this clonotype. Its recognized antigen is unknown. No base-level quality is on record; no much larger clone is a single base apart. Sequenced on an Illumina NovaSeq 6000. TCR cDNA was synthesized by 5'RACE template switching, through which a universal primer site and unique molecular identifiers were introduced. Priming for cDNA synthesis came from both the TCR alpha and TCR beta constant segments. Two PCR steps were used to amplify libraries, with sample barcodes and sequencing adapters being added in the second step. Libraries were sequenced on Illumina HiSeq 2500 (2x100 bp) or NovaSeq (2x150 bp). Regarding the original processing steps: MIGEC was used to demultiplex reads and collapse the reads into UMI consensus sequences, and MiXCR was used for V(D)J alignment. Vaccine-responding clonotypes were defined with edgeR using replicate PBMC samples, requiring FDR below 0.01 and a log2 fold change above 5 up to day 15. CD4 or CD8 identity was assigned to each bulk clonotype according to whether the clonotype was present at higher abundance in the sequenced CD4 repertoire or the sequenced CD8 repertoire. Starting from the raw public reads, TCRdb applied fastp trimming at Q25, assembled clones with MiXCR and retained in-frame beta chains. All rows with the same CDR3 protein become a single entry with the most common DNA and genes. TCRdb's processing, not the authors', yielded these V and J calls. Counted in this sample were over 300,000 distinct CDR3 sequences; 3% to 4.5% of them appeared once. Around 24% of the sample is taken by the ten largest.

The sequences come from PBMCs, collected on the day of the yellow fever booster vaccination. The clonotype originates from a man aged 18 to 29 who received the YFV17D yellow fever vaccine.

The sequence in DNA is TGTGCCAGCAGCTCCCCCCGAGGGCTTGAAGCTTTCTTT. Its protein reads: CASSSPRGLEAFF. The V gene is TRBV7-8 and the J gene is TRBJ1-1, with the D gene not confidently named. Taken from cysteine to phenylalanine, the CDR3 has 13 residues. Just CDR3 DNA is preserved here, 39 bases in frame from base 1. At the junction V is shortened by 4 bases and J by 7 bases, with 13 bases in between. From the germline V gene, CDR1 is SGHVS and CDR2 is FQNEAQ.